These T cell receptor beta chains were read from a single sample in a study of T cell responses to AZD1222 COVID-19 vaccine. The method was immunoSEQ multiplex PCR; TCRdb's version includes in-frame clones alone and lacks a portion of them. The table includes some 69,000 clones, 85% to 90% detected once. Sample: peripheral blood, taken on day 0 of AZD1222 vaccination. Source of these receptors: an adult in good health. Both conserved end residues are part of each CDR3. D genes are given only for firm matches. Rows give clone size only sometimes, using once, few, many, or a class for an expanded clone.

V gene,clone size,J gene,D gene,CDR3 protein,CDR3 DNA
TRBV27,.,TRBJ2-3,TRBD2,CASSLSRIAGTYTDTQYF,TGTGCCAGCAGTTTATCGCGGATAGCGGGGACCTACACAGATACGCAGTATTTT
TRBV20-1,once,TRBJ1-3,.,CSASSPQGSGNTIYF,TGCAGTGCTAGTTCACCCCAGGGCTCTGGAAACACCATATATTTT
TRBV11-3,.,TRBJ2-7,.,CASSFNNFYEQYF,TGTGCCAGCAGCTTTAACAACTTCTACGAGCAGTACTTC
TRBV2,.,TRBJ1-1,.,CASSEQPLNTEAFF,TGTGCCAGCAGTGAACAACCCCTTAACACTGAAGCTTTCTTT
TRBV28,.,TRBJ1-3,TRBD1,CASRSPGQEAGNTIYF,TGTGCCAGCAGATCCCCGGGACAGGAGGCTGGAAACACCATATATTTT
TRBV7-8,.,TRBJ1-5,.,CASSLGGGRQPQHF,TGTGCCAGCAGCTTAGGAGGCGGAAGACAGCCCCAGCATTTT
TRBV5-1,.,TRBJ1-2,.,CASSTDGNYGYTF,TGCGCCAGCAGCACGGACGGAAACTATGGCTACACCTTC
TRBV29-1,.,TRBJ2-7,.,CSVLSVPEQYF,TGCAGCGTTCTATCCGTGCCCGAGCAGTACTTC
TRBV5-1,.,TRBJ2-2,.,CASSFKGGDTGELFF,TGCGCCAGCAGCTTCAAGGGGGGCGACACCGGGGAGCTGTTTTTT
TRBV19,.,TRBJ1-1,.,CASARGRTRTEAFF,TGTGCCAGTGCAAGGGGCCGCACCCGCACTGAAGCTTTCTTT
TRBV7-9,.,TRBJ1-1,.,CASSLIGDRNTEAFF,TGTGCCAGCAGCTTAATCGGGGACCGGAACACTGAAGCTTTCTTT
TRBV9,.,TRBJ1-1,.,CASSGPIQNTEAFF,TGTGCCAGCAGCGGACCCATCCAGAACACTGAAGCTTTCTTT
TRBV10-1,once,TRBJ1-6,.,CASRRNRTLHF,TGCGCCAGCCGAAGGAATCGGACCCTCCACTTT
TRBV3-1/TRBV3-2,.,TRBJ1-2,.,CASSQQGYGYTF,TGTGCCAGCAGCCAGCAGGGGTATGGCTACACCTTC
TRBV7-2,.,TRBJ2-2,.,CASSLEPGSTTGELFF,TGTGCCAGCAGCTTAGAACCGGGGTCAACCACCGGGGAGCTGTTTTTT
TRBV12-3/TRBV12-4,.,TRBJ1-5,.,CASSFPRQPQHF,TGTGCCAGCAGTTTCCCGAGGCAGCCCCAGCATTTT
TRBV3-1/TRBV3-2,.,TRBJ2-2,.,CASSQSSGAPGELFF,TGTGCCAGCAGCCAAAGTTCGGGGGCCCCCGGGGAGCTGTTTTTT
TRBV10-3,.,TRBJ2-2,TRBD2,CAIRGLAGDTGELFF,TGTGCCATCAGAGGACTAGCGGGGGATACCGGGGAGCTGTTTTTT
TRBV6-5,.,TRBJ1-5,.,CASSYLPRGNQPQHF,TGTGCCAGCAGTTACCTCCCGCGGGGCAATCAGCCCCAGCATTTT
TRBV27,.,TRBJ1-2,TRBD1,CASSPESDRGYGYTF,TGTGCCAGCAGTCCCGAATCGGACAGGGGCTATGGCTACACCTTC
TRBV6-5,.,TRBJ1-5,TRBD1,CASRRGQDPNQPQHF,TGTGCCAGCAGGAGGGGACAGGATCCCAATCAGCCCCAGCATTTT
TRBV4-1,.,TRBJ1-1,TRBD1,CASGDRGRNTEAFF,TGCGCCAGCGGCGACAGGGGGCGGAACACTGAAGCTTTCTTT
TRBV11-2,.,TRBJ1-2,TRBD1,CASSSGQAPGYGYTF,TGTGCCAGCAGCTCAGGACAGGCCCCCGGCTATGGCTACACCTTC
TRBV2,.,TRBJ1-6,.,CASSVRGGFPNSPLHF,TGTGCCAGCAGTGTTCGTGGGGGCTTCCCTAATTCACCCCTCCACTTT
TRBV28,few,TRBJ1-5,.,CASGEERGGRNQPQHF,TGTGCCAGCGGAGAGGAGAGGGGTGGACGCAATCAGCCCCAGCATTTT
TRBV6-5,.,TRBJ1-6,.,CASSYEGAWNSPLHF,TGTGCCAGCAGTTACGAGGGTGCCTGGAATTCACCCCTCCACTTT
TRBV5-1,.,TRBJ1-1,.,CASRENSGVNTEAFF,TGCGCCAGCCGCGAGAATTCCGGGGTGAACACTGAAGCTTTCTTT